The next 21 T cell receptor beta chains were all read from a single sample in a study of shared clonotypes between healthy human individuals. The assay was immunoSEQ multiplex PCR, and TCRdb's table has in-frame clones only and misses some. The data hold 1.5 million to 1.9 million clones, with 95% to 99% observed a single time. Specimen: naive CD4+ T cells sorted from blood. Subset of the sample: CD45RA+ positively selected. The receptors stem from a man aged 25 to 40 in good health.

This clone was seen just once. The chain has TRBV27 and TRBJ2-1; 13 bases agree with TRBD2. Germline V gene sequence: CDR1 MNHEY, CDR2 SMNVEV (reference sequence). Germline trimming cut 5 bases from V and 2 bases from J; bases unmatched to any gene: 15. This CDR3 has 20 residues. CDR3 amino acids: CASSPSPQTSGRLAYNEQFF. The CDR3 DNA sequence: TGTGCCAGCAGTCCCTCACCCCAGACTAGCGGGAGGTTGGCCTACAATGAGCAGTTCTTC.

CDR3 sequence (DNA): TGTGCCAGCAGCATCCCGGTCGGACAGGGACTTTACGAGCAGTACTTC. Translation: CASSIPVGQGLYEQYF. The V call is TRBV21-1, the J call TRBJ2-7; TRBD1, the table's D call, was not compared with the DNA. TRBV21-1 constitutes a pseudogene. The CDR3 totals 16 residues.

This chain uses TRBV28 with TRBJ2-1; weak D call: TRBD1 (6 bases). The CDR3 is 12 amino acids. The germline gives CDR1 MDHEN, CDR2 SYDVKM. Trimming stripped 7 bases from V and 6 bases from J, with 10 bases between. This chain's CDR3 is CASTPQGNEQFF. Here the CDR3 DNA reads TGTGCCAGCACACCACAGGGCAATGAGCAGTTCTTC.

J is TRBJ2-5 and V is TRBV28; 8 positions match TRBD1. Germline lookup yields CDR1 MDHEN and CDR2 SYDVKM. J gave up 0 bases and V 2 bases, and 5 bases lay outside the gene matches. CDR3 size: 16 residues. CDR3 sequence: CASSLADRVYQETQYF. The CDR3 DNA is TGTGCCAGCAGTTTAGCGGACAGGGTGTACCAAGAGACCCAGTACTTC.

A word on this clone: The sample has other DNA sequences that encode this CDR3 too. The V gene is TRBV9, the J gene TRBJ2-6; possible D gene TRBD1, 6 bases. The germline V and J ends were trimmed by 2 bases and 1 base, with 7 bases remaining between them. CDR1 is SGDLS, CDR2 YYNGEE, per germline. The CDR3 runs to 15 residues. The CDR3, as DNA: TGTGCCAGCAGCGTGACAGGTTCTGGGGCCAACGTCCTGACTTTC. Translation: CASSVTGSGANVLTF.

This chain links TRBV7-9 with TRBJ2-5; TRBD1 matches 10 bases. Germline trimming cut 5 bases from V and 5 bases from J; bases unmatched to any gene: 8. This CDR3 is built from 15 residues. In germline, CDR1 is SEHNR, CDR2 FQNEAQ (reference sequence). As DNA, the CDR3 is TGTGCCAGCAGCATCGGACAGGGGGGGGCGGAGACCCAGTACTTC. Translated: CASSIGQGGAETQYF.

The chain links TRBV5-1 to TRBJ2-5; 10 positions agree with TRBD2. The germline V gene has CDR1 SGHRS and CDR2 YFSETQ. The CDR3 has 16 amino acids. Trimming removed 4 bases from V and 4 bases from J; junction bases left unmatched: 10. CDR3 residues: CASSPGASGSGETQYF. The DNA for the CDR3 is TGCGCCAGCAGCCCGGGGGCTAGCGGGAGTGGAGAGACCCAGTACTTC.

The chain combines TRBV5-1 with TRBJ2-7, with D unresolved. Germline V CDR1 and CDR2: SGHRS, YFSETQ. Trimming cost V 4 bases and J 2 bases, with 13 bases left between them. The CDR3 consists of 14 residues. The CDR3 bases are TGCGCCAGCAGCGAACCGGGCCCAACCTACGAGCAGTACTTC. Translating gives CASSEPGPTYEQYF.

The chain recombines TRBV5-5 with TRBJ2-1; D is undetermined. V lost 2 bases, J lost 2 bases, and 5 bases lay in between. Germline-derived CDR1 and CDR2 are SGHKS and YYEKEE (reference sequence). This CDR3 has 13 amino acids. The CDR3 DNA reads as TGTGCCAGCAGCTTAGCGCCCTACAATGAGCAGTTCTTC. This sequence encodes CASSLAPYNEQFF.

The chain links TRBV7-6 to TRBJ2-7; TRBD1 matches 8 bases. In germline, CDR1 is SGHVS, CDR2 FNYEAQ. This CDR3 is built from 15 residues. Trimming removed 1 base from V and 2 bases from J; junction bases left unmatched: 4. CDR3 loop: CASSLGTGRTYEQYF. CDR3 in DNA: TGTGCCAGCAGCTTAGGGACAGGGCGAACCTACGAGCAGTACTTC.

The chain combines TRBV5-1 with TRBJ2-3; D remains ambiguous. Trimming took off 4 bases at V and 2 bases at J, with 5 bases between the two ends. The CDR3 has 12 residues. Germline-derived CDR1 and CDR2 are SGHRS and YFSETQ. CDR3 bases: TGCGCCAGCAGCACGAACACAGATACGCAGTATTTT. This sequence encodes CASSTNTDTQYF.

The chain recombines TRBV6-5 with TRBJ1-5; 8 bases align to TRBD1. The CDR3 totals 15 residues. Germline trimming cut 6 bases from V and 4 bases from J; bases unmatched to any gene: 8. Germline CDR1 MNHEY, CDR2 SVGAGI. CDR3 in amino acids: CASSRDGQGNQPQHF. CDR3 DNA: TGTGCCAGCAGCCGCGACGGACAGGGTAATCAGCCCCAGCATTTT.

This chain joins TRBV6-6 and TRBJ2-1; maybe TRBD2 (6 bases). V shed 5 bases and J shed 0 bases, with 11 bases lying between them. The CDR3 extends over 15 amino acids. CDR1 is MNHNY, CDR2 SVGAGI, per germline (reference sequence). Here the CDR3 DNA reads TGTGCCAGCAGTCGGGACTGGAGCTCCTACAATGAGCAGTTCTTC. The encoded protein is CASSRDWSSYNEQFF.

V is TRBV19 and J is TRBJ2-5, with 11 bases fitting TRBD2. The CDR3 runs 16 residues. The V and J ends lost 4 bases and 4 bases, in that order; junction bases with no gene match: 8. Germline CDR1 LNHDA, CDR2 SQIVND (reference sequence). In DNA form, the CDR3 reads TGTGCCAGTAGTAGGGATAGCGGGAGGGGGGGAGAGACCCAGTACTTC. This encodes CASSRDSGRGGETQYF.

This clone was observed once. V gene TRBV7-9 combines with J gene TRBJ2-3, with D tentatively TRBD2 (6 bases). The CDR3 covers 14 residues. CDR1 is SEHNR, CDR2 FQNEAQ, per germline (reference sequence). V shed 5 bases and J shed 4 bases, with 13 bases lying between them. In DNA form, the CDR3 reads TGTGCCAGCAGCCCGGGACTCGGGGCAGATACGCAGTATTTT. Translation: CASSPGLGADTQYF.

Regarding this clone: At the DNA level, this CDR3 is encoded by other sequences in the same sample as well. This chain joins TRBV5-1 and TRBJ2-3; the match to TRBD2 covers 14 bases. After removal of 0 bases from V and 6 bases from J, the junction contained 3 bases not matched to a gene. The CDR3 length is 16 residues. Germline loops: CDR1 SGHRS, CDR2 YFSETQ. The CDR3 is CASSLGLAGGLDTQYF. The CDR3 DNA reads TGCGCCAGCAGCTTGGGACTAGCGGGGGGGCTGGATACGCAGTATTTT.

The V gene is TRBV7-2, the J gene TRBJ1-3, with TRBD1 identical over 10 bases. This CDR3 region has 16 residues. Per germline, CDR1 SGHTA and CDR2 FQGNSA. J was trimmed by 0 bases and V by 4 bases; bases with no gene match: 3. CDR3 sequence (DNA): TGTGCCAGCAGCTATCGGACAGGGGGCTCTGGAAACACCATATATTTT. Its protein is CASSYRTGGSGNTIYF.

The chain uses TRBV29-1 and TRBJ2-2; TRBD2 is a possible D gene (5 bases). Between the trimmed V and J ends, which lost 7 bases and 4 bases, there was a span of 19 bases. Germline V lookup: CDR1 SQVTM, CDR2 ANQGSEA. This CDR3 comprises 15 residues. CDR3 nucleotide sequence: TGCAGCGCCTCACTAGATTCAGCACTCACCGGGGAGCTGTTTTTT. This translates into CSASLDSALTGELFF.

This chain connects TRBV19 to TRBJ1-4; TRBD1 matches 7 bases. CDR1 LNHDA and CDR2 SQIVND come from the germline V gene (reference sequence). The CDR3 length is 13 residues. With V trimmed by 8 bases and J by 7 bases, 7 bases remained unmatched. The CDR3 nucleotides read TGTGCCAGTCATAGGGGGCGTTTTGAAAAACTGTTTTTT. Protein: CASHRGRFEKLFF.

The chain employs TRBV5-1 and TRBJ2-5, with D perhaps matching TRBD2 (5 bases). The germline V gene has CDR1 SGHRS and CDR2 YFSETQ. The CDR3 has 15 residues. The germline V and J ends were trimmed by 3 bases and 4 bases, with 16 bases remaining between them. The CDR3 reads CASSYGPDFSETQYF. The CDR3 nucleotides read TGCGCCAGCAGCTATGGACCGGACTTTTCAGAGACCCAGTACTTC.

The rearrangement links TRBV6-6 to TRBJ2-7, with TRBD2 matching over 9 bases. This CDR3 contains 15 residues. V dropped 5 bases and J dropped 7; count of bases not matched to a gene: 12. Per germline, CDR1 MNHNY and CDR2 SVGAGI (reference sequence). CDR3 residues: CASSKPGTSTREQYF. The CDR3 nucleotides read TGTGCCAGCAGTAAACCCGGGACTAGCACCAGAGAGCAGTACTTC.